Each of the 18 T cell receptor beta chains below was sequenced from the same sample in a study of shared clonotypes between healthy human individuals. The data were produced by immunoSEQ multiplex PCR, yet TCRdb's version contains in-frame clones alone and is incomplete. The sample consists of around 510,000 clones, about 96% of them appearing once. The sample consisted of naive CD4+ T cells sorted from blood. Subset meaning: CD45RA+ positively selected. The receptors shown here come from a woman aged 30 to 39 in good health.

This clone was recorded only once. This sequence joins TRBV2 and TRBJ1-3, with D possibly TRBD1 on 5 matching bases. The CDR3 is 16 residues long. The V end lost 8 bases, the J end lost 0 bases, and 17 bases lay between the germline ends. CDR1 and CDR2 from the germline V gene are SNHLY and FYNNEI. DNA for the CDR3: TGTGCCAGCTCAACCAGGGACCTAGTCTCTGGAAACACCATATATTTT. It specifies CASSTRDLVSGNTIYF.

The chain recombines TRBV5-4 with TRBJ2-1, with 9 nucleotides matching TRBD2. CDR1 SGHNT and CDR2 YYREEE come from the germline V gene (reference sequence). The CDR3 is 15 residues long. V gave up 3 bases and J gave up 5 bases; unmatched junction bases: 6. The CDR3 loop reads CASSSQTSGNNEQFF. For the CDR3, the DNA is TGTGCCAGCAGCTCACAGACTAGCGGAAACAATGAGCAGTTCTTC. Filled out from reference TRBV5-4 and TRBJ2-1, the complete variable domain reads ETGVTQSPTHLIKTRGQQVTLRCSSQSGHNTVSWYQQALGQGPQFIFQYYREEENGRGNFPPRFSGLQFPNYSSELNVNALELDDSALYLCASSSQTSGNNEQFFGPGTRLTVL.

Here the CDR3 reads CASTARGAGYGYTF. The CDR3 DNA reads TGTGCCAGCACCGCGCGGGGGGCGGGCTATGGCTACACCTTC. The chain employs TRBV28 and TRBJ1-2, with D maybe TRBD1 (6 bases). V lost 7 bases and J 4 bases, leaving 16 bases between the germline ends. The CDR3 has 14 amino acids. The germline V gene has CDR1 MDHEN and CDR2 SYDVKM.

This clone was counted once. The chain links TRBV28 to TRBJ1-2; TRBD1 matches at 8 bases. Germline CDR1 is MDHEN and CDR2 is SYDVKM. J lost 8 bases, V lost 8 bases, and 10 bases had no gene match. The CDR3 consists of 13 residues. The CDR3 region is CASRRTGTPGYTF. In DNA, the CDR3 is TGTGCCAGCCGACGGACAGGGACTCCGGGCTACACCTTC.

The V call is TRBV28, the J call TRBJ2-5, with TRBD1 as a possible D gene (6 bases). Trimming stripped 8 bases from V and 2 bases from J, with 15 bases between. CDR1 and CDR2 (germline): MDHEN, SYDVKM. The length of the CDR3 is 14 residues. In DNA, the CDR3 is TGTGCCAGCCGGGCCGGGACAACTCAAGAGACCCAGTACTTC. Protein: CASRAGTTQETQYF.

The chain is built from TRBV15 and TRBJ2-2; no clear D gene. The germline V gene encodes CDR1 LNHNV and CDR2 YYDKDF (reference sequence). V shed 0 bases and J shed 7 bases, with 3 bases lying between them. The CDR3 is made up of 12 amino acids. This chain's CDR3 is CATSREVGELFF. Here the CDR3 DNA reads TGTGCCACCAGCAGAGAAGTCGGGGAGCTGTTTTTT.

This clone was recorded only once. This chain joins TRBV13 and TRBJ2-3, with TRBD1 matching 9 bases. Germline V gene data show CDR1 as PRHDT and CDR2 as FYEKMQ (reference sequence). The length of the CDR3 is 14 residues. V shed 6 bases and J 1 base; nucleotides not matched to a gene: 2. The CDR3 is CASSRTGGTDTQYF. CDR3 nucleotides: TGTGCCAGCAGTCGGACAGGGGGCACAGATACGCAGTATTTT.

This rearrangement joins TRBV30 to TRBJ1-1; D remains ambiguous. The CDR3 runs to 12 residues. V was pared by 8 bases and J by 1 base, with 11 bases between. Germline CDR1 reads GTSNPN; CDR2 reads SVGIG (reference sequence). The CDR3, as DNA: TGTGCCGGCGTAGGAGCGAACACTGAAGCTTTCTTT. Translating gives CAGVGANTEAFF.

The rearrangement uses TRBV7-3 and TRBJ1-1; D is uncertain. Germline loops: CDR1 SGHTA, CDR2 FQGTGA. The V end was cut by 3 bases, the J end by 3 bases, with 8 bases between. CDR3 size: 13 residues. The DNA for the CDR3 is TGTGCCAGCAGCTTTACTGGGGACACTGAAGCTTTCTTT. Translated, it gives CASSFTGDTEAFF.

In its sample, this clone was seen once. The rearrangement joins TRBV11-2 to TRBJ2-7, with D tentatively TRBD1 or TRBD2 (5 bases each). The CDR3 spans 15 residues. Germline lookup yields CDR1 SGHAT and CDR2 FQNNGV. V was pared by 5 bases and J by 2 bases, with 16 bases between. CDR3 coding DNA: TGTGCCAGCAGCCTCAACCCGGGACCAACCTACGAGCAGTACTTC. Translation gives CASSLNPGPTYEQYF.

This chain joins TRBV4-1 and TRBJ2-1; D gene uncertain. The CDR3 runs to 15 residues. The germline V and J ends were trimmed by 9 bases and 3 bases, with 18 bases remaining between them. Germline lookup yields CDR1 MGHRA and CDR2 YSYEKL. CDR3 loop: CASSSVSDNYNEQFF. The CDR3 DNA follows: TGCGCCAGTTCGAGTGTGTCGGATAACTACAATGAGCAGTTCTTC.

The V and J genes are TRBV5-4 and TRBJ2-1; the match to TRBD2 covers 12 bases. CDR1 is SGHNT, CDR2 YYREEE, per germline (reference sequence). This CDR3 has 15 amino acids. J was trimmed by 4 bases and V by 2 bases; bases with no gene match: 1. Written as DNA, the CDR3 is TGTGCCAGCAGCTTCGGACTAGCGGGGTACAATGAGCAGTTCTTC. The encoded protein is CASSFGLAGYNEQFF.

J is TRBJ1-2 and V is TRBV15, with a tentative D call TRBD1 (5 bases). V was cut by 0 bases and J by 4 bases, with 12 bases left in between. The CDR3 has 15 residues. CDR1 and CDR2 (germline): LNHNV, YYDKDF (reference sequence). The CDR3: CATSRDQGDFYGYTF. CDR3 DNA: TGTGCCACCAGCAGAGATCAAGGGGACTTCTATGGCTACACCTTC.

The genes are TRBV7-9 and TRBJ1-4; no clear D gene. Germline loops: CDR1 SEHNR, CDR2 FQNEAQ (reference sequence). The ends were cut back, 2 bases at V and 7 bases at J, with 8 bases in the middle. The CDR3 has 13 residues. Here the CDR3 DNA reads TGTGCCAGCAGCTTAAAGCACCCTGAAAAACTGTTTTTT. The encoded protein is CASSLKHPEKLFF.

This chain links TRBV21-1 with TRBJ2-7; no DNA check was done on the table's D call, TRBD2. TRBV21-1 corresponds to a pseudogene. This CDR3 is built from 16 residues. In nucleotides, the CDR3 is TGTGCCAGCAAGGTAGGGGGGGACCGCCTCCCCTACGAGCAGTACTTC. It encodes CASKVGGDRLPYEQYF.

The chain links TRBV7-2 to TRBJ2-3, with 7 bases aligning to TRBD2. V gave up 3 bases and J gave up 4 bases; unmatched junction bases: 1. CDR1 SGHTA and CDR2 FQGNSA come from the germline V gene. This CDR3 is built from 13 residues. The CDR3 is CASSFTSADTQYF. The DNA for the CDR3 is TGTGCCAGCAGCTTTACTAGCGCAGATACGCAGTATTTT.

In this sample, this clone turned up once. CDR3 protein: CASSSSQQGYNEQYF. The CDR3 bases are TGTGCCAGCAGCTCTAGCCAGCAGGGTTACAACGAGCAGTACTTC. The chain employs TRBV11-2 and TRBJ2-7, with D perhaps assigned TRBD1 or TRBD2 (5 bases each). This CDR3 region has 15 residues. Germline-derived CDR1 and CDR2 are SGHAT and FQNNGV. V lost 4 bases, J lost 5 bases, and 18 bases lay in between.

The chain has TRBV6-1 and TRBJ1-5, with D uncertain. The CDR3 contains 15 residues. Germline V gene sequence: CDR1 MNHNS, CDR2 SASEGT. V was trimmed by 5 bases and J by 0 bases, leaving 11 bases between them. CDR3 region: CASSKTPNSNQPQHF. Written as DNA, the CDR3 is TGTGCCAGCAGTAAGACACCTAATAGCAATCAGCCCCAGCATTTT.